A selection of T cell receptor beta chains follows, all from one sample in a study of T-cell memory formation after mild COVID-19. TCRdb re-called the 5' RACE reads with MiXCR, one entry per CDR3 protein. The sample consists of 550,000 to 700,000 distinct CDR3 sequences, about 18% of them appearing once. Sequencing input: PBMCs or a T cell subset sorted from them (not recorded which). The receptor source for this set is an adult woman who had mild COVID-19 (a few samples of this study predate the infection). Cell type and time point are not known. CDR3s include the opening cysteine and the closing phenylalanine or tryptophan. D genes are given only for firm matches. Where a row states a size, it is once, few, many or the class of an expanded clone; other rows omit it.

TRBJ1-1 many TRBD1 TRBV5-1 TGCGCCACCTCCCTTCGGGGACAGGGGCTACAGAACACTGAAGCTTTCTTT CATSLRGQGLQNTEAFF
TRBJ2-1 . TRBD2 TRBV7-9 TGTGCCAGCACCCTAGGGGCTAGCGGGAGGCGGGTTGAGCAGTTCTTC CASTLGASGRRVEQFF
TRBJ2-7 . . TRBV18 TGTGCCAGCTCACTTCAGGGGTCGTCAAACGAGCAGTACTTC CASSLQGSSNEQYF
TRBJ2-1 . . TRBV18 TGTGCCAGCTCACTCGGGACAACCGACAATGAGCAGTTCTTC CASSLGTTDNEQFF
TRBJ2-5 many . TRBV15 TGTGCCACCAGCAGACAAAATGGGGAAGAGACCCAGTACTTC CATSRQNGEETQYF
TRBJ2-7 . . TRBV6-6 TGTGCCAGCAGTTACGACAGTATCTCCTACGAGCAGTACTTC CASSYDSISYEQYF
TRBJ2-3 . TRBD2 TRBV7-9 TGTGCCAGCAGCCCCGCGGGAGGGCACACAGATACGCAGTATTTT CASSPAGGHTDTQYF
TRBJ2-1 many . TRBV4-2 TGTGCCAGCAGCCGAGGGGGGTACAATGAGCAGTTCTTC CASSRGGYNEQFF
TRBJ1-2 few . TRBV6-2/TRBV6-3 TGTGCCAGCAGTTTCTCACCTAACAGGGCCCATGGCTACACCTTC CASSFSPNRAHGYTF
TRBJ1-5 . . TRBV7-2 TGTGCCAGCAGCTTAAGACATGGCAATCAGCCCCAGCATTTT CASSLRHGNQPQHF
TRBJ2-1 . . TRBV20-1 TGCAGTGCTAGAGACGGGCCGGGGGAGCAGTTCTTC CSARDGPGEQFF
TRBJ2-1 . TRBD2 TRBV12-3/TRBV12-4 TGTGCCAGCAGTATCCGATGGACTAGCGAGCCCGGATTATACAATGAGCAGTTCTTC CASSIRWTSEPGLYNEQFF
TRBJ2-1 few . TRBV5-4 TGTGCCAGCAGGAGCCAAGGGGGGCTTGTAGATGAGCAGTTCTTC CASRSQGGLVDEQFF
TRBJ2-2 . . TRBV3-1 TGTGCCAGCAGCCAAGACCGGCCGGGACAGGGGACTAGCGGATACACCGGGGAGCTGTTTTTT CASSQDRPGQGTSGYTGELFF
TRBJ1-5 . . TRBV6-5 TGTGCCAGCAGTCCCTACAGCTATCAGCCCCAGCATTTT CASSPYSYQPQHF
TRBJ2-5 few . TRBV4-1 TGCGCCAGCAGCCAACCGTGGGGGGACCAAGAGACCCAGTACTTC CASSQPWGDQETQYF
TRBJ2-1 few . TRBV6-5 TGTGCCAGCAGTTACAGGGTGCCTAGTCTGAGCTCCTACAATGAGCAGTTCTTC CASSYRVPSLSSYNEQFF
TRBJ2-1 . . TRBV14 TGTGCCAGCAGCCAATGGGACGGTGAGCAGTTCTTC CASSQWDGEQFF
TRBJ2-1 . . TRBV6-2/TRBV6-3 TGTGCCAGCAGTGCCGGGGTAGCGGTTCCAGAGCAGTTCTTC CASSAGVAVPEQFF
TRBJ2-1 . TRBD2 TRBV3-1 TGTGCCAGCAGCTACGGGACTAGCGTTTACAATGAGCAGTTCTTC CASSYGTSVYNEQFF
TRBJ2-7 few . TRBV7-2 TGTGCCAGCAGCTTAGATCTAGCCTCAGAGCAGTACTTC CASSLDLASEQYF
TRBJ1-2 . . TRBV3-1 TGTGCCAGCAGCCCGATATCCGGGGGATCGGTGGATGGCTACACCTTC CASSPISGGSVDGYTF
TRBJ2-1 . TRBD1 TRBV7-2 TGTGCCAGCAGCACTCAATCCGGGACAGGGATCCGCAATGAGCAGTTCTTC CASSTQSGTGIRNEQFF
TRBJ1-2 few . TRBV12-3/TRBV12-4 TGTGCCAGCAGTTCGAAACCGGGACACACTGACTATGGCTACACCTTC CASSSKPGHTDYGYTF
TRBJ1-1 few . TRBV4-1 TGCGCCAGCAGCCAAAAACCCTGGGGGGAGGCCGAAGCTTTCTTT CASSQKPWGEAEAFF
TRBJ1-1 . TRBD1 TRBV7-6 TGTGCCAGCAGCCCCAGGGGGCAGAAAGCTGAAGCTTTCTTT CASSPRGQKAEAFF
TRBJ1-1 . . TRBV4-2 TGTGCCAGCAGCCAAGATCTCCTAGGGACTGAAGCTTTCTTT CASSQDLLGTEAFF
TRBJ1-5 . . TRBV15 TGTGCCACCAGCAGAGATTTGGACAGCCGCCGGCCCCAGCATTTT CATSRDLDSRRPQHF